The rows below give T cell receptor beta chains drawn from one sample of a study of beta chain features in type 1 diabetes. Sequencing used immunoSEQ multiplex PCR; TCRdb keeps in-frame clones, though not all of them. The sample includes under 250,000 clones, under 13% of them seen just once. The specimen sequenced was central memory CD4+ T cells from blood. These receptors were collected from a man in his late teens or twenties in good health. Each CDR3 is given with its conserved first and last residue.

>TRBV25-1|TRBJ2-7
CASSAPGQGTREQYF
>TRBV7-9|TRBJ2-1
CASSIAGVLNEQFF
>TRBV28|TRBJ2-7
CASTHRGTSYEQYF
>TRBV11-2|TRBJ2-1
CASSSHTSADRGYNEQFF
>TRBV27|TRBJ2-3
CASSGVGDTQYF
>TRBV7-6|TRBJ2-5
CASSFTQRGGTQYF
>TRBV28|TRBJ2-1
CATGGSYNEQFF
>TRBV27|TRBJ2-1
CASSPRQGIINEQFF
>TRBV29-1|TRBJ1-1
CSVVEGLGTEAFF
>TRBV2|TRBJ2-1
CASIKLAGGSEQFF
>TRBV27|TRBJ2-5
CASSLSPGLAGVETQYF
>TRBV2|TRBJ1-1
CASHRESATEAFF
>TRBV29-1|TRBJ2-3
CSLEPFSGGEDTQYF
>TRBV10-2|TRBJ2-7
CASGQAGSSYEQYF
>TRBV19|TRBJ1-5
CASSEWSLNQPQHF
>TRBV2|TRBJ2-7
CASIGGTFRYEQYF
>TRBV30|TRBJ2-3
CAWSVHGAASTDTQYF
>TRBV7-2|TRBJ2-7
CASSSRSGSSYEQYF
>TRBV2|TRBJ2-1
CASSGPWDNEQFF